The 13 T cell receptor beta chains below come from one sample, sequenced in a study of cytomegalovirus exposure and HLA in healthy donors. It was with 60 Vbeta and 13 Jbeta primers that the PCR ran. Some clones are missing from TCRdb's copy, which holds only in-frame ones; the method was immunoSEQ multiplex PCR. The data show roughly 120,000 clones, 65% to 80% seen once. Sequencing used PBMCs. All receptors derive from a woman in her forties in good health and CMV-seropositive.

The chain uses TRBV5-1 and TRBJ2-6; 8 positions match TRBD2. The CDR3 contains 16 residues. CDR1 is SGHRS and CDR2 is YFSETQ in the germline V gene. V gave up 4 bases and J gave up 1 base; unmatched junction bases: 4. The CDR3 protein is CASSGPGGSGANVLTF. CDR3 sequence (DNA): TGCGCCAGCAGCGGGCCGGGGGGGTCTGGGGCCAACGTCCTGACTTTC. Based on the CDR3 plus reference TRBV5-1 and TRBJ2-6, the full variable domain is KAGVTQTPRYLIKTRGQQVTLSCSPISGHRSVSWYQQTPGQGLQFLFEYFSETQRNKGNFPGRFSGRQFSNSRSEMNVSTLELGDSALYLCASSGPGGSGANVLTFGAGSRLTVL.

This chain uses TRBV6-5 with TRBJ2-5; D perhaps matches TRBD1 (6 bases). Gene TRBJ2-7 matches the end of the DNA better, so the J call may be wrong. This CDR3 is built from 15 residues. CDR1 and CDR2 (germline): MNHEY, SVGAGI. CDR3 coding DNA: TGTGCCAGCAGACCCCGCCGGGACACCGTCTACGAGCAGTACTTC. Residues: CASRPRRDTVYEQYF.

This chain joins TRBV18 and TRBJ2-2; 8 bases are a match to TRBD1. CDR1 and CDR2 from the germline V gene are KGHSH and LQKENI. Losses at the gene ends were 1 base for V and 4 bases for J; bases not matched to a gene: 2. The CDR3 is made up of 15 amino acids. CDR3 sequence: CASSPRQGRTGELFF. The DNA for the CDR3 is TGTGCCAGCTCACCACGACAGGGGCGCACCGGGGAGCTGTTTTTT. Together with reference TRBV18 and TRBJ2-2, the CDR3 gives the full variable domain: NAGVMQNPRHLVRRRGQEARLRCSPMKGHSHVYWYRQLPEEGLKFMVYLQKENIIDESGMPKERFSAEFPKEGPSILRIQQVVRGDSAAYFCASSPRQGRTGELFFGEGSRLTVL.

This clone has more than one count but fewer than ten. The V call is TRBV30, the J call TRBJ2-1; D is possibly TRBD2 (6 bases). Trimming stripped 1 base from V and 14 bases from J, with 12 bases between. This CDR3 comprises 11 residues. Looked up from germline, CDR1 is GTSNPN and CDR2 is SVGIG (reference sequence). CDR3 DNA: TGTGCCTGGAGTGAGGGACTGGGGGAGTTCTTC. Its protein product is CAWSEGLGEFF.

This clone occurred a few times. The CDR3 sequence: CASSLGLLDTQYF. The DNA for the CDR3 is TGTGCCAGCAGTTTGGGACTCCTAGATACGCAGTATTTT. The chain links TRBV27 to TRBJ2-3; weak D call: TRBD2 (6 bases). V was trimmed by 3 bases and J by 5 bases, leaving 9 bases between them. The CDR3 length is 13 residues. CDR1 is MNHEY and CDR2 is SMNVEV in the germline V gene (reference sequence).

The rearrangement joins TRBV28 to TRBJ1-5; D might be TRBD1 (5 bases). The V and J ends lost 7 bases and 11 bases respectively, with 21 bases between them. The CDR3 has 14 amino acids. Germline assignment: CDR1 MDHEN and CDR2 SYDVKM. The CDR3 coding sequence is TGTGCCAGCACCCAGGGAGGATCATTGAGGGCCCAGCATTTT. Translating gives CASTQGGSLRAQHF. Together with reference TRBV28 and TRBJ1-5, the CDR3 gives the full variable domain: DVKVTQSSRYLVKRTGEKVFLECVQDMDHENMFWYRQDPGLGLRLIYFSYDVKMKEKGDIPEGYSVSREKKERFSLILESASTNQTSMYLCASTQGGSLRAQHFGDGTRLSIL.

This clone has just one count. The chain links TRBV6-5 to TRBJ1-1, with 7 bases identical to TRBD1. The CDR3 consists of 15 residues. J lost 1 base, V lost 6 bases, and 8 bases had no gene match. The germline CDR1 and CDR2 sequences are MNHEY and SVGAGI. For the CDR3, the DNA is TGTGCCAGCAGAGCCAGACAGGGACCGAACACTGAAGCTTTCTTT. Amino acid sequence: CASRARQGPNTEAFF.

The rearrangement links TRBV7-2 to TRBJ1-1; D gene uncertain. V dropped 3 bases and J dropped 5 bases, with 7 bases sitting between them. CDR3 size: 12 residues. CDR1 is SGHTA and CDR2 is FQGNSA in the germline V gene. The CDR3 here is CASSFGLTEAFF. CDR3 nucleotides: TGTGCCAGCAGCTTCGGGTTGACTGAAGCTTTCTTT.

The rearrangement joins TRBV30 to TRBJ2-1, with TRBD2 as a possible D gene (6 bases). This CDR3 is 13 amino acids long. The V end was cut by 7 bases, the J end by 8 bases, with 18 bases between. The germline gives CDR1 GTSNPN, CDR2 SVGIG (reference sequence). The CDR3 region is CAYSTVGGDEQFF. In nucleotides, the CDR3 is TGTGCCTACTCCACGGTGGGGGGTGATGAGCAGTTCTTC.

CDR3 DNA sequence: TGTGCCAGCAGTGAAGCATCCAGGGATCGGGACATTCAGTACTTC. Translated, it gives CASSEASRDRDIQYF. The chain combines TRBV6-1 with TRBJ2-4; possibly TRBD1 for D (5 bases). Germline CDR1 and CDR2: MNHNS and SASEGT. This CDR3 has 15 residues. With 0 bases removed from V and 8 bases from J, the gap between germline ends came to 14 bases.

CDR3 DNA sequence: TGTGCCAGCAGTCCGATACAAAGACAGTACAAAGGAGGAAACACCATATATTTT. The encoded protein is CASSPIQRQYKGGNTIYF. This chain links TRBV28 with TRBJ1-3; a weak D match, TRBD1 (5 bases). Germline V gene lookup returns CDR1 MDHEN and CDR2 SYDVKM. V lost 5 bases and J 4 bases, leaving 24 bases between the germline ends. The CDR3 runs to 18 residues.

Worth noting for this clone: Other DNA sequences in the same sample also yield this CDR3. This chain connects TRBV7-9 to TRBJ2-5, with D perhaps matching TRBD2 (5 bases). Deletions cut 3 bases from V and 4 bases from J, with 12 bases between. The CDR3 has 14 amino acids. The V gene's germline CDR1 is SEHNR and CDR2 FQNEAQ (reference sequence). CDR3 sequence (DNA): TGTGCCAGCAGCTTGGCCGGACGGGGAGAGACCCAGTACTTC. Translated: CASSLAGRGETQYF.

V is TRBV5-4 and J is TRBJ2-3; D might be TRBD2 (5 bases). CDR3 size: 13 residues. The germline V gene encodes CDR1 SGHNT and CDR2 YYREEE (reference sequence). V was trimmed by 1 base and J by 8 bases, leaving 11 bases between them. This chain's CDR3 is CASSLMRAGTQYF. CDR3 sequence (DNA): TGTGCCAGCAGCTTGATGAGGGCCGGTACGCAGTATTTT.